The present entry profiles one T cell receptor (beta chain) with its context. Its cognate antigen has yet to be identified. Base qualities were left out, and no much larger clone turns up one base away. This entry belongs to a study of Ad26.COV2.S vaccination and SARS-CoV-2 variants (dated by TCRdb to the early 2020s). Some background on the complete study: Vaccine-arm donors came from COV1001, a multicentre, randomized, double-blind, placebo-controlled phase I-IIa trial of Ad26.COV2.S in healthy adults. Ad26.COV2.S was administered intramuscularly at a dose of 5x10^10 or 1x10^11 viral particles, either as one shot or as two shots given 56 days apart. TCRbeta repertoire sequencing served as the tool for gauging how specific and how broad the SARS-CoV-2-reactive T cell receptors were following Ad26.COV2.S vaccination. The TCR-sequenced set comprised roughly 30 samples: some 20 Ad26.COV2.S vaccine recipients, 5 placebo recipients and 8 SARS-CoV-2 convalescent individuals. Trial participants were randomized into five groups of five, in which low-dose or high-dose Ad26.COV2.S was given once or twice, or placebo was given on both occasions. Investigators remained blinded to trial group allocation during experiments and outcome assessment. Points the paper makes about the study in general: Ad26.COV2.S recipients had higher spike-specific TCR breadth than placebo recipients (P = 0.0014). The study lacked the statistical power to compare responses across vaccine doses or regimens. Non-spike TCR breadth was comparable between vaccine and placebo recipients, consistent with the vaccine containing only spike. After vaccination, spike-specific CD8+ and CD4+ T cell responses were reported to show substantial breadth. It was noted by the authors that total T cell responses may have been underestimated by the TCR breadth and depth analyses.

The immunoSEQ Assay was the method used to sequence TCRbeta CDR3 regions. After extraction, genomic DNA underwent amplification by bias-controlled multiplex PCR, followed by high-throughput sequencing. The paper's data handling went like this. Collapsing and filtering of sequences were performed to quantify the absolute abundance of each unique TCRbeta CDR3 region. T cell fraction was estimated by normalization of TCRbeta template counts to usable DNA, with usable DNA being measured through amplification of reference genes present in all nucleated cells. Repertoire TCRs were annotated as SARS-CoV-2-specific when V gene, CDR3 amino acid sequence and J gene were exactly matched to a known reactive TCR set. The reference SARS-CoV-2 TCR set was derived from MIRA and filtered for enrichment in COVID-19-positive ImmuneCODE repertoires, a step that removed public or cross-reactive TCRs. Drawing on the MIRA antigens, annotated TCRs were analysed further at the level of specific ORF or position within ORF. Breadth was defined as the number of annotated unique rearrangements divided by the total number of unique productive rearrangements, and depth was defined as the summed frequency of the annotated unique rearrangements. Two-sided Wilcoxon rank-sum tests were used to compare TCR breadth between groups. The clones in this table, taken by TCRdb from immuneACCESS, are in-frame only. Not every clone is retained; where verified, under half of the shortfall comes from an unresolved V gene, and the cause of the rest is unknown. V and J calls and clone size follow that table, whereas D and trimming were derived from the DNA. The sample yields hundreds of thousands of clones; around 90% were counted once. In total, the top ten clones hold approximately 1.5% of the sample.

The germline V gene supplies CDR1 SGHRS and CDR2 YFSETQ. The CDR3, from cysteine to phenylalanine, totals 14 residues. Only the CDR3 portion is preserved as DNA: 42 bases, with reading frame beginning at the first base. The junction shows trimming of 0 bases on V and 11 bases on J, and the gene matches do not reach 8 bases of it. In the paper's terms, the treatment or condition label means: 15 to 20 received Ad26.COV2.S at low or high dose, single or two shots; roughly 5 received placebo; per-sample allocation not given. Repertoires of vaccine and placebo recipients were sequenced from samples collected on day 63 after the first injection. Between 29 July and 7 August 2020, Cohort 1b enrolled about two dozen adults aged 18-55 years at one site in Boston, USA. As a vaccine, Ad26.COV2.S was a replication-incompetent adenovirus type 26 vector that expressed a prefusion-stabilized SARS-CoV-2 spike protein derived from the original Wuhan strain.

The TCR sequence derives from a person aged 18-65 years who received the Ad26.COV2.S COVID-19 vaccine or a placebo. The specimen comprised peripheral blood, sampled in a trial of Ad26.COV2.S vaccine versus placebo. The V gene is TRBV5-1 and the J gene is TRBJ1-1, with 9 bases matching TRBD1. In nucleotide form, the sequence is TGCGCCAGCAGCTTGGAACCGGGACAGGGTCTTGCTTTCTTT. Its coded protein is CASSLEPGQGLAFF.